Below are 23 T cell receptor beta chains sequenced from a single sample in a study of low-dose radiotherapy and immunotherapy resistance in tumors. First-strand cDNA relied on TRAV- and TRBV-specific primers spanning alpha and beta chains. The PCR that amplified TCRs ran for approximately 18 cycles, relying on a constant-region primer and a V-primer adapter. One entry per CDR3 protein results from TCRdb running MiXCR on the reads. The table shows roughly 17,000 distinct CDR3 sequences, with approximately 70% occurring only once. The source is a human donor with advanced metastatic prostate, ovarian, gallbladder or colorectal cancer (not recorded which). This table probably holds off-target reads from a library built for another chain.

This clonotype was detected only a few times. The chain carries TRBV10-3 and TRBJ2-3; 9 bases agree with TRBD1. This CDR3 is built from 14 residues. Germline V gene data show CDR1 as ENHRY and CDR2 as SYGVKD. V was clipped by 11 bases and J by 6 bases; unmatched bases: 12. CDR3 region: CAVLRDRASDTQYF. The CDR3 nucleotides read TGTGCCGTCCTCCGGGACAGGGCTTCGGATACGCAGTATTTT.

In this sample, this clonotype turned up once. This chain joins TRBV7-2 and TRBJ1-2; D remains unclear. V shed 0 bases and J shed 2 bases, with 7 bases lying between them. Germline CDR1 SGHTA, CDR2 FQGNSA. There are 14 residues in the CDR3. The CDR3 loop reads CASSLASINYGYTF. In DNA, the CDR3 is TGTGCCAGCAGCTTAGCCAGCATCAACTATGGCTACACCTTC.

The chain recombines TRBV20-1 with TRBJ2-1; 9 nucleotides match TRBD1. This CDR3 is 15 amino acids long. Germline V gene lookup returns CDR1 DFQATT and CDR2 SNEGSKA (reference sequence). V gave up 3 bases and J gave up 6 bases; unmatched junction bases: 9. In DNA, the CDR3 is TGCAGTGCTAGCCTGACAGGGGGGAGAGGCAATGAGCAGTTCTTC. It is translated as CSASLTGGRGNEQFF.

The chain recombines TRBV19 with TRBJ1-1; tentative D call: TRBD1 (6 bases). This CDR3 contains 16 residues. Germline CDR1 LNHDA, CDR2 SQIVND (reference sequence). V was clipped by 8 bases and J by 4 bases, with 23 bases between them. The CDR3: CASPPRGRIGSTEAFF. The CDR3, as DNA: TGTGCCAGTCCCCCGCGGGGGCGAATCGGGAGCACTGAAGCTTTCTTT.

This clonotype showed up just a few times. The rearrangement links TRBV4-3 to TRBJ1-2, with D possibly TRBD1 on 5 matching bases. There are 15 residues in the CDR3. Trimming removed 4 bases at V and 3 bases at J, with 15 bases between. CDR1 is LGHNA, CDR2 YSLEER, per germline. The DNA for the CDR3 is TGCGCCAGCAGCCTGCCGGGACCTTCCCACTATGGCTACACCTTC. Translating gives CASSLPGPSHYGYTF.

The chain has TRBV7-2 and TRBJ1-2; possible D gene TRBD1, 6 bases. The ends were cut back, 0 bases at V and 7 bases at J, with 9 bases in the middle. Looked up from germline, CDR1 is SGHTA and CDR2 is FQGNSA. This CDR3 has 13 residues. The CDR3, as DNA: TGTGCCAGCAGCTTAGCTAGACAGGCTGGCTACACCTTC. Amino acid sequence: CASSLARQAGYTF.

This clonotype was found once. The chain combines TRBV6-2 or TRBV6-3 with TRBJ2-7, with TRBD2 identical over 11 bases. V lost 5 bases and J lost 0; bases outside the gene matches: 18. CDR3 length equals 20 residues. CDR1 and CDR2 from the germline V gene are MNHEY and SVGEGT. CDR3 DNA: TGTGCCAGCAGTGGACCTTTAGCGGGAGGGCCCAAGAGAATCTCCTACGAGCAGTACTTC. This gives the protein CASSGPLAGGPKRISYEQYF.

The chain uses TRBV13 and TRBJ2-2; tentatively, D is TRBD1 (6 bases). Between the trimmed V and J ends, which lost 8 bases and 5 bases, there was a span of 15 bases. This CDR3 has 14 residues. CDR1 is PRHDT and CDR2 is FYEKMQ in the germline V gene (reference sequence). CDR3 sequence reads: CASGRGRDTGELFF. The DNA of the CDR3 is TGTGCCAGCGGCAGGGGTAGAGATACCGGGGAGCTGTTTTTT.

The rearrangement joins TRBV4-1 to TRBJ2-7, with 8 bases matching TRBD1. Germline V gives CDR1 MGHRA, CDR2 YSYEKL. Germline trimming cut 4 bases from V and 2 bases from J; bases unmatched to any gene: 16. This CDR3 has 18 residues. CDR3 residues: CASSLGYVKTGAPYEQYF. The CDR3 bases are TGCGCCAGCAGCCTCGGTTATGTCAAGACAGGGGCCCCCTACGAGCAGTACTTC.

This clonotype occurred once. The chain joins TRBV5-1 to TRBJ2-1, with a tentative D call TRBD2 (5 bases). The CDR3 runs 13 residues. Trimming took off 4 bases at V and 4 bases at J, with 9 bases between the two ends. CDR1 is SGHRS, CDR2 YFSETQ, per germline. The CDR3 sequence is CASSQTGYNEQFF. The DNA of the CDR3 is TGCGCCAGCAGCCAAACGGGATACAATGAGCAGTTCTTC.

This clonotype was found a few times. The V call is TRBV9, the J call TRBJ1-3, with D possibly TRBD1 on 5 matching bases. CDR1 is SGDLS, CDR2 YYNGEE, per germline. V was shortened by 4 bases and J by 2 bases, with 10 bases between the two germline ends. CDR3 length equals 14 residues. The CDR3 region has the DNA TGTGCCAGCAGCACCCAGGGTCCTGGAAACACCATATATTTT. Its protein product is CASSTQGPGNTIYF.

This clonotype was counted a single time. The chain uses TRBV29-1 and TRBJ2-5, with D unresolved. V dropped 4 bases and J dropped 5 bases, with 11 bases sitting between them. Germline V gives CDR1 SQVTM, CDR2 ANQGSEA. This CDR3 has 12 amino acids. CDR3 in DNA: TGCAGCGTTGTCGAGCAAGGGGAGACCCAGTACTTC. Translating it yields CSVVEQGETQYF.

The chain links TRBV14 to TRBJ2-7; D remains ambiguous. The CDR3 runs 12 residues. The germline V gene has CDR1 SGHDN and CDR2 FVKESK. V was shortened by 6 bases and J by 3 bases, with 9 bases between the two germline ends. CDR3 sequence: CASRRDFYEQYF. CDR3 in DNA: TGTGCCAGCAGGCGCGACTTCTACGAGCAGTACTTC.

Only a few counts were recorded for this clonotype. The chain is built from TRBV7-2 and TRBJ1-2; 7 nucleotides align to TRBD1. This CDR3 is built from 14 residues. The junction had 6 bases not matched to a gene; V was cut back by 1 base and J by 7 bases. Germline-derived CDR1 and CDR2 are SGHTA and FQGNSA. DNA of the CDR3: TGTGCCAGCAGCTTAGATCAGGGGGTACGTGGCTACACCTTC. Protein sequence: CASSLDQGVRGYTF.

The genes are TRBV19 and TRBJ1-5; weak D call: TRBD1 (5 bases). Per germline, CDR1 LNHDA and CDR2 SQIVND (reference sequence). The CDR3 covers 15 residues. Trimming took 5 bases from V and 6 from J, leaving 17 bases between them. DNA for the CDR3: TGTGCCAGTAGTTCCGAGAGGGGTTGGGGTCAGCCCCAGCATTTT. It specifies CASSSERGWGQPQHF.

The V call is TRBV28, the J call TRBJ2-3; either TRBD1 or TRBD2 may fit D (5 bases each). Germline-derived CDR1 and CDR2 are MDHEN and SYDVKM. This CDR3 is built from 14 residues. Trimming removed 6 bases from V and 2 bases from J, with 12 bases in between. CDR3 region: CASRFRGVTDTQYF. The CDR3 nucleotides are TGTGCCAGCAGGTTTAGGGGAGTCACAGATACGCAGTATTTT.

The V gene is TRBV2, the J gene TRBJ2-2; TRBD1 or TRBD2 may be the D gene (5 bases each). The V end lost 6 bases, the J end lost 4 bases, and 9 bases lay between the germline ends. This CDR3 has 13 residues. Germline V gene data show CDR1 as SNHLY and CDR2 as FYNNEI. The CDR3 sequence is CASRPGATGELFF. The CDR3 DNA follows: TGTGCCAGCAGGCCCGGGGCCACCGGGGAGCTGTTTTTT.

V is TRBV6-1 and J is TRBJ2-5; tentatively, D is TRBD2 (5 bases). Trimming left V 0 bases short and J 3 bases short, with 11 bases between. Germline V gives CDR1 MNHNS, CDR2 SASEGT. This CDR3 comprises 15 residues. In DNA, the CDR3 is TGTGCCAGCAGTGAAGCAGGGCTGAGGGAAGAGACCCAGTACTTC. Encoded protein: CASSEAGLREETQYF.

This chain links TRBV5-1 with TRBJ2-7; TRBD1 aligns across 10 bases. This CDR3 is 14 amino acids long. CDR1 is SGHRS, CDR2 YFSETQ, per germline. V was pared by 7 bases and J by 5 bases, with 9 bases of the junction left unmatched. CDR3 sequence reads: CASGLRDRGDEQYF. CDR3 DNA sequence: TGCGCCAGCGGACTCCGGGACAGGGGTGACGAGCAGTACTTC. The full variable domain, completed using reference TRBV5-1 and TRBJ2-7, is KAGVTQTPRYLIKTRGQQVTLSCSPISGHRSVSWYQQTPGQGLQFLFEYFSETQRNKGNFPGRFSGRQFSNSRSEMNVSTLELGDSALYLCASGLRDRGDEQYFGPGTRLTVT.

The chain has TRBV18 and TRBJ1-4, with TRBD1 matching over 7 bases. The J segment lost 14 bases and the V segment lost 3 bases, leaving 6 bases of the junction unmatched. CDR3 size: 12 residues. The germline V gene has CDR1 KGHSH and CDR2 LQKENI. The CDR3 is CASSPTGDLLFF. The CDR3 region has the DNA TGTGCCAGCTCACCCACAGGGGACTTGCTGTTTTTT.

The CDR3 nucleotides are TGTGCCAGCAGTTCCCCATCTAAGACAGGGCGCGAGCAGTACTTC. Translation: CASSSPSKTGREQYF. The chain has TRBV28 and TRBJ2-7, with 7 bases matching TRBD1. J lost 6 bases, V lost 4 bases, and 12 bases had no gene match. CDR3 size: 15 residues. CDR1 is MDHEN, CDR2 SYDVKM, per germline.

This clonotype was observed once. The V call is TRBV12-3 or TRBV12-4, the J call TRBJ2-1; 8 bases fit TRBD2. The CDR3 is 16 amino acids. V was clipped by 7 bases and J by 1 base; unmatched bases: 9. In DNA form, the CDR3 reads TGTGCCAGCATCTTGACTAGCGCCACATCCTACAATGAGCAGTTCTTC. Its translation is CASILTSATSYNEQFF.

V is TRBV6-8 and J is TRBJ2-5; no firm D call. The CDR3 covers 14 residues. The V end lost 1 base, the J end lost 5 bases, and 11 bases lay between the germline ends. Per germline, CDR1 MNHGY and CDR2 SAAAGT. CDR3 in amino acids: CASSYWAGLETQYF. The CDR3 DNA reads as TGTGCCAGCAGTTACTGGGCAGGTTTGGAGACCCAGTACTTC.